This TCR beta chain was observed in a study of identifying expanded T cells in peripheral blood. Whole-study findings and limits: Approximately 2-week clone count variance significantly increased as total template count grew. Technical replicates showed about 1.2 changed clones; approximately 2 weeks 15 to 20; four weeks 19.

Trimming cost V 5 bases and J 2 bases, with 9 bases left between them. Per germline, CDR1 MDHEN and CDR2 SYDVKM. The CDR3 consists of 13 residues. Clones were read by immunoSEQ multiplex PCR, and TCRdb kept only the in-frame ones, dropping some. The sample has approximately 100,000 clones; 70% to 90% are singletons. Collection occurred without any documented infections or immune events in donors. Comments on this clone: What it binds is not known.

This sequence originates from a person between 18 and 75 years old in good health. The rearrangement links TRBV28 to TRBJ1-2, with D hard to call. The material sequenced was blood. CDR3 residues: CASSSGRNYGYTF. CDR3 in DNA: TGTGCCAGCAGTAGCGGCAGGAACTATGGCTACACCTTC.